The 9 T cell receptor beta chains in this list originate from one sample, sequenced in a study of cytomegalovirus exposure and HLA in healthy donors. 60 Vbeta and 13 Jbeta primers were used in PCR. The data were produced by immunoSEQ multiplex PCR, yet TCRdb's version contains in-frame clones alone and is incomplete. Among 130,000 or so clones listed, about 77% were seen once. The sequencing sample was made of PBMCs. The receptors were sampled from a female donor in good health and CMV-seronegative.

CDR3 nucleotides: TGTGCCAGCAGTTCGGAAGGGGTCTATGGCTACACCTTC. Translated: CASSSEGVYGYTF. J is TRBJ1-2 and V is TRBV28; a weak D match, TRBD1 (5 bases). V was clipped by 4 bases and J by 4 bases, with 10 bases between them. The CDR3 covers 13 residues. The V gene's germline CDR1 is MDHEN and CDR2 SYDVKM.

The chain couples TRBV6-5 to TRBJ1-1; no firm D call. This CDR3 has 13 amino acids. Trimming stripped 3 bases from V and 1 base from J, with 6 bases between. The germline V gene has CDR1 MNHEY and CDR2 SVGAGI. CDR3: CASSYDRNTEAFF. The CDR3 nucleotides are TGTGCCAGCAGTTATGATAGGAACACTGAAGCTTTCTTT.

The gene calls are TRBV2 and TRBJ1-5, with a possible D match to TRBD1 (6 bases). Germline V CDR1 and CDR2: SNHLY, FYNNEI. The CDR3 is 15 amino acids. Deletions cut 2 bases from V and 5 bases from J, with 13 bases between. The CDR3 coding sequence is TGTGCCAGCAGTGAAACAGGGTCCCATCATCAGCCCCAGCATTTT. This translates into CASSETGSHHQPQHF. The full variable domain, completed using reference TRBV2 and TRBJ1-5, is EPEVTQTPSHQVTQMGQEVILRCVPISNHLYFYWYRQILGQKVEFLVSFYNNEISEKSEIFDDQFSVERPDGSNFTLKIRSTKLEDSAMYFCASSETGSHHQPQHFGDGTRLSIL.

The rearrangement joins TRBV29-1 to TRBJ1-4, with 8 bases fitting TRBD1. Germline lookup yields CDR1 SQVTM and CDR2 ANQGSEA. CDR3 length: 16 residues. Trimming at V came to 7 bases and at J to 3 bases, leaving 13 bases not matched to a gene. The CDR3 loop is CSAVQGGGSANEKLFF. In DNA, the CDR3 is TGCAGCGCGGTACAGGGGGGGGGCTCGGCTAATGAAAAACTGTTTTTT.

This clone was counted between two and nine times. The chain is built from TRBV7-2 and TRBJ2-3; TRBD2 matches 7 bases. The CDR3 extends over 12 amino acids. The V gene's germline CDR1 is SGHTA and CDR2 FQGNSA. V lost 4 bases to trimming and J lost 9 bases; unmatched junction nucleotides: 4. The CDR3 reads CASSSPGGTQYF. In nucleotides, the CDR3 is TGTGCCAGCAGCTCGCCCGGGGGGACGCAGTATTTT.

This clone has just a few counts. DNA for the CDR3: TGCGCCAGCAGCCTCTCGGACAGGACCTCCTACGAGCAGTACTTC. It is translated as CASSLSDRTSYEQYF. The rearrangement links TRBV4-1 to TRBJ2-7; 7 positions agree with TRBD1. Germline V CDR1 and CDR2: MGHRA, YSYEKL. J was trimmed by 0 bases and V by 4 bases; bases with no gene match: 6. CDR3 length: 15 amino acids.

This clone was seen once. The rearrangement uses TRBV7-6 and TRBJ2-7, with unresolved D. The V and J ends lost 1 base and 2 bases respectively, with 21 bases between them. Germline CDR1 reads SGHVS; CDR2 reads FNYEAQ. The CDR3 loop spans 18 amino acids. Here the CDR3 reads CASSLVPQRQTTTYEQYF. The CDR3 DNA reads TGTGCCAGCAGCTTAGTCCCCCAGAGGCAGACCACAACCTACGAGCAGTACTTC. Based on the CDR3 plus reference TRBV7-6 and TRBJ2-7, the full variable domain is GAGVSQSPRYKVTKRGQDVALRCDPISGHVSLYWYRQALGQGPEFLTYFNYEAQQDKSGLPNDRFSAERPEGSISTLTIQRTEQRDSAMYRCASSLVPQRQTTTYEQYFGPGTRLTVT.

This chain connects TRBV7-9 to TRBJ2-3, with D perhaps matching TRBD2 (5 bases). This CDR3 region has 16 residues. Trimming pared 4 bases from V and 3 bases from J, leaving 17 bases between. Germline V gene data show CDR1 as SEHNR and CDR2 as FQNEAQ (reference sequence). The CDR3 reads CASSSSGKSFTDTQYF. The CDR3 DNA follows: TGTGCCAGCAGCTCCTCGGGGAAATCGTTTACAGATACGCAGTATTTT.

This clone was detected a few times. This chain joins TRBV5-1 and TRBJ2-7; possible D gene TRBD2, 6 bases. Germline CDR1 reads SGHRS; CDR2 reads YFSETQ. This CDR3 comprises 16 residues. V lost 1 base to trimming and J lost 2 bases, with 16 bases between them. The CDR3 is CASSLSPTSNPYEQYF. The CDR3 DNA reads as TGCGCCAGCAGCTTGAGCCCCACTAGCAACCCCTACGAGCAGTACTTC.